This T cell receptor (beta chain) came from a study of hypomethylating agent response in myelodysplastic syndrome. The method was immunoSEQ multiplex PCR; TCRdb's version includes in-frame clones alone and lacks a portion of them. Found here are about 2,800 clones, roughly 84% of them singletons; the top ten hold roughly 29%. CDR1 SGHDT and CDR2 YYEEEE come from the germline V gene. The CDR3 totals 15 residues. V lost 0 bases and J 5 bases, leaving 14 bases between the germline ends. This rearrangement joins TRBV5-6 to TRBJ2-5, with D maybe TRBD1 (5 bases). The source material was bone marrow, sampled before or after starting hypomethylating agent treatment for myelodysplastic syndrome (not recorded which). The clonotype was recovered from a human donor with myelodysplastic syndrome. The DNA for the CDR3 is TGTGCCAGCAGCTTGGGACAGCTACCGGTGGAGACCCAGTACTTC. Protein product: CASSLGQLPVETQYF.